This TCR beta chain was captured by sequencing in a study of T cell responses to AZD1222 COVID-19 vaccine. The assay was immunoSEQ multiplex PCR, and TCRdb's table has in-frame clones only and misses some. Of 120,000 or so clones listed, about 90% are singletons. Germline V gene lookup returns CDR1 SGHRS and CDR2 YFSETQ. The CDR3 has 15 residues. V gave up 0 bases and J gave up 2 bases; unmatched junction bases: 4. The chain joins TRBV5-1 to TRBJ2-7; 8 bases match TRBD2. This specimen consisted of peripheral blood, obtained on day 0 of MenACWY control vaccination. This TCR was recovered from an adult in good health. CDR3 protein: CASSLGLAGTYEQYF. CDR3 bases: TGCGCCAGCAGCTTGGGATTAGCGGGGACCTACGAGCAGTACTTC.